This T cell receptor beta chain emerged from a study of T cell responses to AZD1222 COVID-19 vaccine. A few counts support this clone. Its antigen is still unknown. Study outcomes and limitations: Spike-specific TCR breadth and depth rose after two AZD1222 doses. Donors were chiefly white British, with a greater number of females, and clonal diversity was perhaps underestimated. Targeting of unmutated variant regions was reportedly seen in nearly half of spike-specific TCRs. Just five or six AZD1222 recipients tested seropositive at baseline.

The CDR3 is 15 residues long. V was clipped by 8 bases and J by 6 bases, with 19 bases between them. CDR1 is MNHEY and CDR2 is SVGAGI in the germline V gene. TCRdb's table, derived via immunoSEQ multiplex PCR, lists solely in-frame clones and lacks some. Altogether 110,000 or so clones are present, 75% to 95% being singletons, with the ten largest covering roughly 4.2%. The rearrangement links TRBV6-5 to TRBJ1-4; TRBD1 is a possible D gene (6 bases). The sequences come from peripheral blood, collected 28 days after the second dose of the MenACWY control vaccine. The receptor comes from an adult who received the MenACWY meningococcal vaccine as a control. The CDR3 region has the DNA TGTGCCAGCTCAAACCCGGGGGCCAGTGATGAAAAACTGTTTTTT. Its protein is CASSNPGASDEKLFF.